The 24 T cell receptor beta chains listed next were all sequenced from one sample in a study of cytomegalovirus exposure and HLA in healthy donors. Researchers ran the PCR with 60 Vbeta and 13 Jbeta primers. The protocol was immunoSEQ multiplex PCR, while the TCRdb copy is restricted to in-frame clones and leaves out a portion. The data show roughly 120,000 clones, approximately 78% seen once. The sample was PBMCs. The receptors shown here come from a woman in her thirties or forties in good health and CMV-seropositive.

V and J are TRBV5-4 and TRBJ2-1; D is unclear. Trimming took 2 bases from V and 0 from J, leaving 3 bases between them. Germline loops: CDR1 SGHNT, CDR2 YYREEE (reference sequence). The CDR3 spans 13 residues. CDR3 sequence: CASSLYSYNEQFF. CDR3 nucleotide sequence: TGTGCCAGCAGCTTATACTCCTACAATGAGCAGTTCTTC.

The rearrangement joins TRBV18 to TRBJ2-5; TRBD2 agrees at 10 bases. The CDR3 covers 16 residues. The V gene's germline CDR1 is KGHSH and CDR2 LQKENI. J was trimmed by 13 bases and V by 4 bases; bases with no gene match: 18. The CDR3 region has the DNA TGTGCCAGCTCACTCTCGGCAGGATTAGCGGGGGGTTCGCCGTACTTC. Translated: CASSLSAGLAGGSPYF. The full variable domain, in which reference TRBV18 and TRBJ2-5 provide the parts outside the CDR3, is NAGVMQNPRHLVRRRGQEARLRCSPMKGHSHVYWYRQLPEEGLKFMVYLQKENIIDESGMPKERFSAEFPKEGPSILRIQQVVRGDSAAYFCASSLSAGLAGGSPYFGPGTRLLVL.

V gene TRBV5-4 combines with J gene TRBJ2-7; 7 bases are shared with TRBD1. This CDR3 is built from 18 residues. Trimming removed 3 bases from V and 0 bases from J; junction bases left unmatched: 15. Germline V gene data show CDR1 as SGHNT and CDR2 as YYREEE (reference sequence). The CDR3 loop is CASSYRQGLKIFSYEQYF. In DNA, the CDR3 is TGTGCCAGCAGCTATAGACAGGGTCTTAAAATTTTCTCCTACGAGCAGTACTTC.

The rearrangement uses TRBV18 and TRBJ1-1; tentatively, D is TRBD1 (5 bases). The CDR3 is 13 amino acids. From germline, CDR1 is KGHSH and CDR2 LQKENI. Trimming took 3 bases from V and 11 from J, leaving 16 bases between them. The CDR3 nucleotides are TGTGCCAGCTCACCGGGAGGGGCCCTGGAGGCTTTCTTT. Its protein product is CASSPGGALEAFF. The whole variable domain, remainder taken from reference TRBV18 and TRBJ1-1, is NAGVMQNPRHLVRRRGQEARLRCSPMKGHSHVYWYRQLPEEGLKFMVYLQKENIIDESGMPKERFSAEFPKEGPSILRIQQVVRGDSAAYFCASSPGGALEAFFGQGTRLTVV.

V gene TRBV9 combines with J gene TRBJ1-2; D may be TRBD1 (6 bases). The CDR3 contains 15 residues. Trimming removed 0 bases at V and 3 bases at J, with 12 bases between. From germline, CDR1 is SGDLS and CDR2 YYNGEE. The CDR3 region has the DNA TGTGCCAGCAGCGTAGGCGGGGGCGATGACTATGGCTACACCTTC. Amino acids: CASSVGGGDDYGYTF.

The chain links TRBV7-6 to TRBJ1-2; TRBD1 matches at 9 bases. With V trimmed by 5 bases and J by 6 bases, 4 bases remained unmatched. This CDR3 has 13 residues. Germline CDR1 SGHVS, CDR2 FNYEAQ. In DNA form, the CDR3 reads TGTGCCAGCAGCCCCAGACAGGGGGATGGCTACACCTTC. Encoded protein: CASSPRQGDGYTF.

DNA for the CDR3: TGTGCCAGCAGCTTAGCCGGGACAGGGCCAGGAGGCTACACCTTC. Amino acid sequence: CASSLAGTGPGGYTF. This chain joins TRBV7-2 and TRBJ1-2; TRBD1 agrees at 9 bases. Germline V gene lookup returns CDR1 SGHTA and CDR2 FQGNSA. The CDR3 is 15 amino acids. J was trimmed by 8 bases and V by 0 bases; bases with no gene match: 7.

In DNA, the CDR3 is TGTGCCAGCAGTGCTGTAGATTACTCCTACAATGAGCAGTTCTTC. It is translated as CASSAVDYSYNEQFF. The chain links TRBV2 to TRBJ2-1, with D unclear. Trimming shortened V by 4 bases and J by 0 bases, and 10 bases separated the two germline ends. Germline CDR1 is SNHLY and CDR2 is FYNNEI. This CDR3 has 15 residues.

CDR3 sequence reads: CASSQETYGQGNGYTF. As DNA, the CDR3 is TGCGCCAGCAGCCAAGAGACCTATGGACAGGGGAATGGCTACACCTTC. The chain is built from TRBV4-1 and TRBJ1-2; TRBD1 matches at 9 bases. CDR3 length: 16 residues. CDR1 MGHRA and CDR2 YSYEKL come from the germline V gene. V lost 0 bases to trimming and J lost 6 bases; unmatched junction nucleotides: 8.

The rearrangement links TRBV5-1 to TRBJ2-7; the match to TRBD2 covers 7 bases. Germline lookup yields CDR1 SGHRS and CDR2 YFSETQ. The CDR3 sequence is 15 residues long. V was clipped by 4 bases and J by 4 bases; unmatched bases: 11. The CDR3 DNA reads TGCGCCAGCAGCCCGGGGGGATCAGAGCTGTACGAGCAGTACTTC. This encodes CASSPGGSELYEQYF.

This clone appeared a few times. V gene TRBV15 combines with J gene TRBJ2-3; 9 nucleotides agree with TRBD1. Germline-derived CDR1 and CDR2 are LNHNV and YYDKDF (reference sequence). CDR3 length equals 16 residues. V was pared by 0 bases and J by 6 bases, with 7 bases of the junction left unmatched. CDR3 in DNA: TGTGCCACCAGCAGAGATCCACACAGGGGGCCGGATACGCAGTATTTT. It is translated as CATSRDPHRGPDTQYF.

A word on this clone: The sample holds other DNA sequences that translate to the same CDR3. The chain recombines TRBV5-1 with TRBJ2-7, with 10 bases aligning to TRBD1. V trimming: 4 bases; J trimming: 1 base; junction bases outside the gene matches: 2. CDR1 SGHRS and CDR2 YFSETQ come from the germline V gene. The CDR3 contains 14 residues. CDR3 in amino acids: CASSLGQGSYEQYF. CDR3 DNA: TGCGCCAGCAGCCTGGGACAGGGGTCCTACGAGCAGTACTTC. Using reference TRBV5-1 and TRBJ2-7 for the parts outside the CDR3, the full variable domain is KAGVTQTPRYLIKTRGQQVTLSCSPISGHRSVSWYQQTPGQGLQFLFEYFSETQRNKGNFPGRFSGRQFSNSRSEMNVSTLELGDSALYLCASSLGQGSYEQYFGPGTRLTVT.

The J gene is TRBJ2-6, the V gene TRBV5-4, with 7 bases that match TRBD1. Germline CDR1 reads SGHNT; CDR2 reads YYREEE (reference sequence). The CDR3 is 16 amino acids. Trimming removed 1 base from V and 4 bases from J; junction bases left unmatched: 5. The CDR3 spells CASSLMTGTGANVLTF. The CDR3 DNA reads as TGTGCCAGCAGCTTGATGACAGGGACCGGGGCCAACGTCCTGACTTTC.

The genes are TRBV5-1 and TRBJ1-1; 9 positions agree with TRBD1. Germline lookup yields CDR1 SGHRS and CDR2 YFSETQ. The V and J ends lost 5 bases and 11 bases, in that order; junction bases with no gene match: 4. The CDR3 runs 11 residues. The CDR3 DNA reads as TGCGCCAGCAGAGACAGGGGGTCTGCTTTCTTT. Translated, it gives CASRDRGSAFF.

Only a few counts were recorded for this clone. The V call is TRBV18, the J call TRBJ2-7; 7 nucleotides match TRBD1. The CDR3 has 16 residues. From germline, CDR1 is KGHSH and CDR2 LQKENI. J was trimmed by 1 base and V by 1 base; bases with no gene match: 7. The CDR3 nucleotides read TGTGCCAGCTCACCACGACCCGGGACAGCTTCCTACGAGCAGTACTTC. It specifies CASSPRPGTASYEQYF.

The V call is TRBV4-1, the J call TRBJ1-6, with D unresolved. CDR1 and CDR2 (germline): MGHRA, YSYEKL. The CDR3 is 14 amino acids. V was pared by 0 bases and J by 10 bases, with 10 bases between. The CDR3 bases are TGCGCCAGCAGCCAAGATGGAGGTGCCTCACCCCTCCACTTT. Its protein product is CASSQDGGASPLHF.

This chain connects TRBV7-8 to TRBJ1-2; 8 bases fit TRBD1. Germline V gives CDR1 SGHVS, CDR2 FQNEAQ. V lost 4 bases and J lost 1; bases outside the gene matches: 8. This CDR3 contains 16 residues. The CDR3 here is CASSSLGQGSNYGYTF. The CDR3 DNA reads TGTGCCAGCAGCTCTCTAGGACAGGGTAGTAACTATGGCTACACCTTC.

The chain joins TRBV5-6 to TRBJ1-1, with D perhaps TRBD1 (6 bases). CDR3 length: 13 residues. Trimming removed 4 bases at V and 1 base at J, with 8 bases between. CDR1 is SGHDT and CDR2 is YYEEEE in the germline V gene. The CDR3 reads CASSEDRNTEAFF. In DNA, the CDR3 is TGTGCCAGCAGCGAGGACAGGAACACTGAAGCTTTCTTT.

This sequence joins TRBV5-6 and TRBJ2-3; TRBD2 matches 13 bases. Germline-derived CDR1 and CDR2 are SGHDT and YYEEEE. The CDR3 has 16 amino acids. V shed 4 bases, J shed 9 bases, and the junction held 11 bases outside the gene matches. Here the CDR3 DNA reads TGTGCCAGCAGCCGAATGACTAGCGGGGGGTTAGGGACGCAGTATTTT. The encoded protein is CASSRMTSGGLGTQYF.

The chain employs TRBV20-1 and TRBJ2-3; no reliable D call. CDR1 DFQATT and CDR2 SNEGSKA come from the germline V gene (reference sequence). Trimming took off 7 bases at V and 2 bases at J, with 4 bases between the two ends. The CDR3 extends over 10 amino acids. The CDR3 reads CSVLTDTQYF. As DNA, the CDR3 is TGCAGTGTTCTCACAGATACGCAGTATTTT.

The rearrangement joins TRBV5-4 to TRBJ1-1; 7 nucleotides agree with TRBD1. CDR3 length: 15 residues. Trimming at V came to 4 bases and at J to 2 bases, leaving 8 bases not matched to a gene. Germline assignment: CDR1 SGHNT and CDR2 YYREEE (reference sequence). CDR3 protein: CASSPPGTDNTEAFF. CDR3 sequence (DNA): TGTGCCAGCAGCCCGCCAGGGACAGACAACACTGAAGCTTTCTTT. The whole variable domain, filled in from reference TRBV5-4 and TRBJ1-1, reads ETGVTQSPTHLIKTRGQQVTLRCSSQSGHNTVSWYQQALGQGPQFIFQYYREEENGRGNFPPRFSGLQFPNYSSELNVNALELDDSALYLCASSPPGTDNTEAFFGQGTRLTVV.

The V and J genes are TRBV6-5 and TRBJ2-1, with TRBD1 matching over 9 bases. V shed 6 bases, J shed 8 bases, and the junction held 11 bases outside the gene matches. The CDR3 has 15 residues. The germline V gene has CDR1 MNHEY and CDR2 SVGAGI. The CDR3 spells CASRTQGAVGDEQFF. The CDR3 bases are TGTGCCAGCAGAACACAGGGGGCAGTGGGGGATGAGCAGTTCTTC.

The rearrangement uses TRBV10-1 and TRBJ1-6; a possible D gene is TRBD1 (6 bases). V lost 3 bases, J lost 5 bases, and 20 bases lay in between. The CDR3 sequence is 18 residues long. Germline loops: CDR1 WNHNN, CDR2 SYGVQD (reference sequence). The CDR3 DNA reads TGCGCCAGCAGTGACCTGACAGGTAGAGACAGACATAATTCACCCCTCCACTTT. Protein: CASSDLTGRDRHNSPLHF.

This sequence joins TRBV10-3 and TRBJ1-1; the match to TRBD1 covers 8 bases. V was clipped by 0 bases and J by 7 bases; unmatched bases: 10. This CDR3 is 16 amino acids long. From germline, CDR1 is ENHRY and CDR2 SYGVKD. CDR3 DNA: TGTGCCATCAGTGAGTCGAGGGGCAGGGGGCAAAGTGAAGCTTTCTTT. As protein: CAISESRGRGQSEAFF.